This TCR beta chain was recovered during a study of shared clonotypes between healthy human individuals (TCRdb year 2020). With respect to the entire study: Two women and a few men aged 18 to 49 years were included in the cohort. Each donor's leukapheresis produced roughly between roughly 0.85 and 9.5 billion PBMCs. Per donor, three plates each were used for CD4 naive and CD4 memory, two for CD8 naive, and one for CD8 memory. To increase sequencing depth and limit assay-specific biases, different laboratories used diverse techniques to prepare libraries and sequence TCR repertoires. To estimate repertoire size and how much clonotype sharing occurs between individuals, the study deeply sequenced the blood TCR repertoires of five healthy adults. Paper-wide results and their limitations: Naive subsets generally had larger estimated clonotype richness than memory subsets. The genetic and exposure-history diversity represented was limited by the small number of donors. When a few donors were compared, the shared fraction of clonotypes was 5% to 6.5% for naive CD4, over 3% for naive CD8, 2.3% for memory CD4, and 0.3% to 0.5% for memory CD8. Sampling was restricted to blood, and TCR repertoires in tissues likely differ from the TCR repertoires found in blood. Pairwise subsampling indicated that sequencing depth was expected to affect the degree of clonotype sharing among donors. Even with the large sequencing depth, rarefaction of the sorted-subset datasets indicated that sequencing was incomplete. Compared with non-shared clonotypes, clonotypes shared by all four sorted-subset donors had higher generation probabilities.

Using the deep immunoSEQ assay, multiplex PCR amplified TCR CDR3 regions from genomic DNA. For each cell subset, the extracted genomic DNA was distributed evenly across all wells of several immunoSEQ 96-well plates, and each plate served as one replicate. For sorted subsets, each replicate PCR was loaded with 200 to 250 ng genomic DNA, equivalent to 25,000 to 30,000 T cell genomes. Purified libraries were measured with a Qubit 3.0 fluorometer, size-checked on a Bioanalyzer 2100, and measured again with the KAPA Library Quantification kit. Every immunoSEQ 96-well plate was sequenced on a separate single-read 150-cycle Illumina NextSeq 550 flow cell. As for how the authors treated the data: Because the immunoSEQ output held only junctional sequences and lacked quality scores, the filtering could not match the filtering applied to full-length reads. To assign V/J genes and CDR3, sequences were annotated against IMGT germline references using PyIR, a Python wrapper for IgBLAST v1.9. Any read was removed if the V/J assignment was weak (E-value above 1e-6), the CDR3 was missing, or the read contained stop codons, out-of-frame junctions, or ambiguous translated residues. V3J clonotypes were defined as sequences sharing an identical inferred V gene, J gene, and CDR3 amino acid sequence. To compute the percentage overlap between repertoires, the number of shared unique clonotypes was divided by the size of the smaller repertoire. Richness of each repertoire was evaluated using RTK rarefaction, the Chao1 estimator, and Recon v2.1 estimates of unobserved clonotypes. Generation probabilities were computed with OLGA for all TCRbeta clonotypes obtained by the gDNA method from a few donors. Entries here come from immuneACCESS through TCRdb and include only in-frame sequences with V and J called. Some clones fail to appear in such tables; in the studies checked, an unresolved V gene covers under half of the shortfall, and the cause of the remainder is unknown. V, J and clone size reflect that table, while D and trimming were determined from the DNA. Across this sample there are around 2.1 million clones, with 93% seen only once. The ten most abundant clones make up about 1.5% of the sample.

CD8 naive samples consisted of CD45RO-negative cells that were positively selected for CCR7, yielding a CD45RA+CCR7+ population without TemRA cells. The donors were healthy, HIV-negative adults with no recently reported acute infections or vaccinations. Only Caucasian adults living in Nashville, Tennessee, USA were represented among the donors. Blood was obtained by leukapheresis, after which PBMCs were separated by Ficoll-Histopaque density gradient centrifugation and cryopreserved in liquid nitrogen vapor phase. Purity and quantity of every magnetically sorted T cell population were checked by analytical flow cytometry. From each sorted fraction, genomic DNA was isolated and quantified by UV absorbance on a Nanodrop 2000c. This clone was seen a handful of times. Its specific antigen is unknown. It has no much larger one-base neighbor in the sample; base qualities were not kept. Ends trimmed: V by 5 bases, J by 0 bases; bases unmatched to a gene: 3. CDR1 and CDR2 (SEHNR, FQNEAQ) derive from the germline V gene (reference sequence). The CDR3 has 15 amino acids, counting the end cysteine and phenylalanine. The sequence is cut down to CDR3 DNA, 45 bases in frame from base 1.

The chain uses TRBV7-9 and TRBJ1-3, and 8 bases in between align with TRBD1. What was sequenced was naive CD8+ T cells from PBMCs. According to the study, the label for this sample's cell subset or site signals: CD45RA+CCR7+. The TCR was taken from a man younger than 35 in good health. Some clones in this sample may be carry-over from other donors' samples. The CDR3 region has the sequence CASSPTGDSGNTIYF. The DNA reads as follows: TGTGCCAGCAGCCCGACAGGGGACTCTGGAAACACCATATATTTT.